This TCR beta chain was identified during a study of blood T cell repertoires in COVID-19. Study-level information: Sites across the United States, Italy and Spain contributed samples from acute and convalescent COVID-19. T cells, B-cell-depleted T cells, or PBMCs provided the cDNA or gDNA that served as material.

In germline, CDR1 is SGHDT, CDR2 YYEEEE. Trimming took 2 bases from V and 5 from J, leaving 14 bases between them. CDR3 length equals 15 residues. Per the original data handling: Scientists estimated how many nucleated cells there were by amplifying reference gene primers. Assay used: immunoSEQ multiplex PCR; TCRdb lists only in-frame clones, some missing. V, J and clone size are those of that table, while D and trimming were read from the DNA. This sample has some 150,000 clones, with about four fifths found just once. Material: peripheral blood. The chain joins TRBV5-6 to TRBJ1-5; TRBD1 is a possible D gene (5 bases). The receptor comes from a man aged 40-55 years who had recovered from COVID-19. The CDR3 nucleotides read TGTGCCAGCAGCTTCCTCCGGGGGGGTGATCAGCCCCAGCATTTT. It is translated as CASSFLRGGDQPQHF. The whole variable domain, filled in from reference TRBV5-6 and TRBJ1-5, reads DAGVTQSPTHLIKTRGQQVTLRCSPKSGHDTVSWYQQALGQGPQFIFQYYEEEERQRGNFPDRFSGHQFPNYSSELNVNALLLGDSALYLCASSFLRGGDQPQHFGDGTRLSIL.